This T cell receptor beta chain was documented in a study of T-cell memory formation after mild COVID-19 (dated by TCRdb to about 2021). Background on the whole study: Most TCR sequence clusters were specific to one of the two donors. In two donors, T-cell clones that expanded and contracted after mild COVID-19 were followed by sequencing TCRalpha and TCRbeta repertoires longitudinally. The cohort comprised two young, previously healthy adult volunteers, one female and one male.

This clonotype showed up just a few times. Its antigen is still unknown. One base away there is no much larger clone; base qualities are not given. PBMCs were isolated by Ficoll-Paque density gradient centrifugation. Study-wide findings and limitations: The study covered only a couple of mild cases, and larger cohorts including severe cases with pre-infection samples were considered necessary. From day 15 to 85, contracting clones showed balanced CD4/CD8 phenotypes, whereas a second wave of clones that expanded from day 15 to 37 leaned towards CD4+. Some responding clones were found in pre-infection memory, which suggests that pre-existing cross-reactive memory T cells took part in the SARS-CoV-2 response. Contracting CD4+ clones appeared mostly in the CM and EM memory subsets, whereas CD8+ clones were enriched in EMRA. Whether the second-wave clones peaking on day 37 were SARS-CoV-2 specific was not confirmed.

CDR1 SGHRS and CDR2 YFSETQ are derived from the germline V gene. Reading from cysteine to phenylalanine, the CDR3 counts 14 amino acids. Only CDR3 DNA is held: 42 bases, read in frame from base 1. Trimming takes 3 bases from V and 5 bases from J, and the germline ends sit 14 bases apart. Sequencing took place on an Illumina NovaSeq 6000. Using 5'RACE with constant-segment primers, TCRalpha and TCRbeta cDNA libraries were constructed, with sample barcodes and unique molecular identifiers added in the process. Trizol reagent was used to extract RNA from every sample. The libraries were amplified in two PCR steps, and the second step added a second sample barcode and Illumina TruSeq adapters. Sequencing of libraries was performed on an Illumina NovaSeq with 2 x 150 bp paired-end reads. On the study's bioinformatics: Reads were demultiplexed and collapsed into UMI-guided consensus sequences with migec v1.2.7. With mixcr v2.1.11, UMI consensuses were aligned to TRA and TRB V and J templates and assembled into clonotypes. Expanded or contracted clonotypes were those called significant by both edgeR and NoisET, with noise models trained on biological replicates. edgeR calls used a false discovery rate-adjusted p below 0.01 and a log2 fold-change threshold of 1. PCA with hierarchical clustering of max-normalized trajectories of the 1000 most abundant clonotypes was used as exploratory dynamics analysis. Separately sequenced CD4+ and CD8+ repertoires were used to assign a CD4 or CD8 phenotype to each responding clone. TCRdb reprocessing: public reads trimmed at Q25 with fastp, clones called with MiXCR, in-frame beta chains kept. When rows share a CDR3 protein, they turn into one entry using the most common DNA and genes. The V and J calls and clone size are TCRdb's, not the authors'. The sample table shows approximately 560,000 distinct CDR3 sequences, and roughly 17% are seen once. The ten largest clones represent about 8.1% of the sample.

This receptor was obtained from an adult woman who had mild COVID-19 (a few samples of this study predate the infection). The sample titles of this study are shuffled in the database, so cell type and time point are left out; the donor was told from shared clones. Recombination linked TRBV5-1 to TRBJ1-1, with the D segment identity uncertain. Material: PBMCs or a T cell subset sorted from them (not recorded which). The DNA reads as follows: TGCGCCAGCAGCTATAACGGGGTAAGAACTGAAGCTTTCTTT. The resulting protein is CASSYNGVRTEAFF.